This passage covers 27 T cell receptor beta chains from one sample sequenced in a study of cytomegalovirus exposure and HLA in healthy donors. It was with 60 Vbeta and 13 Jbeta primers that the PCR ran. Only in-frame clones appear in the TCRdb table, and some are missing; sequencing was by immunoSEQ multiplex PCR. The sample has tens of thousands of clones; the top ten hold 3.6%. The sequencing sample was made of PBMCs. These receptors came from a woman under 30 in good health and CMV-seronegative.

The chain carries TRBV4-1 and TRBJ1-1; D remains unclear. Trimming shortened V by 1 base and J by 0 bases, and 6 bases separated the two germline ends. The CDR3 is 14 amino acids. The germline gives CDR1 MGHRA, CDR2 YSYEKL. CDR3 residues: CASSQVPLNTEAFF. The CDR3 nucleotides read TGCGCCAGCAGCCAAGTCCCATTGAACACTGAAGCTTTCTTT.

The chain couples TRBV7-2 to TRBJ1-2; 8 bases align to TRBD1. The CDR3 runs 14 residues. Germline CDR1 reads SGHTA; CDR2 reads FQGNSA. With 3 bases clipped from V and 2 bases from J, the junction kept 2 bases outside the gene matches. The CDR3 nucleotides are TGTGCCAGCAGCTTCGGACAGGGAAACTATGGCTACACCTTC. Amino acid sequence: CASSFGQGNYGYTF.

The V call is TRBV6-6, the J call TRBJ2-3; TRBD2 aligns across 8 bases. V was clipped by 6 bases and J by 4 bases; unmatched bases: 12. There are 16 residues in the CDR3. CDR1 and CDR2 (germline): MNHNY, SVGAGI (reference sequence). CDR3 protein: CASSIGGEGLADTQYF. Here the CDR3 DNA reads TGTGCCAGCAGCATCGGGGGGGAAGGGTTGGCAGATACGCAGTATTTT.

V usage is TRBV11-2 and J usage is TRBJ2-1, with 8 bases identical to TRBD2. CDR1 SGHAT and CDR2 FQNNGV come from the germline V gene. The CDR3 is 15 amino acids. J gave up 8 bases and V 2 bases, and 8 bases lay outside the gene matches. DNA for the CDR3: TGTGCCAGCAGCTTAAGACTAGCGAGAGGGGATGAGCAGTTCTTC. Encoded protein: CASSLRLARGDEQFF.

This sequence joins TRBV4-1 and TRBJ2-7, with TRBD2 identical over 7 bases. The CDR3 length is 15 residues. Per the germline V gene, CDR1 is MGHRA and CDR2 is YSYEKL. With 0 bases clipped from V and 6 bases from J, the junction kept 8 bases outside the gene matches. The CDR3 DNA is TGCGCCAGCAGCCAAGATATCGGGAAGCGGGGCGAGCAGTACTTC. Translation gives CASSQDIGKRGEQYF.

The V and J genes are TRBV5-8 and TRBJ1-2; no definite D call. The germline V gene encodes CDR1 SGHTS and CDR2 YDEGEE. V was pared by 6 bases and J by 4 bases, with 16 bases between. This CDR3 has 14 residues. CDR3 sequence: CASTHTESVYGYTF. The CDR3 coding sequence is TGTGCCAGCACCCACACAGAATCCGTCTATGGCTACACCTTC.

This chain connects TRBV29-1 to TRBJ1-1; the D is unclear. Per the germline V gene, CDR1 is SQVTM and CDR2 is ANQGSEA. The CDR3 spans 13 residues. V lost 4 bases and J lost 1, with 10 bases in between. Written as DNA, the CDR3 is TGCAGCGTTGGGGCCGGCTCGAACACTGAAGCTTTCTTT. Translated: CSVGAGSNTEAFF. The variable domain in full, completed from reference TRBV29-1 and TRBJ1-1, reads SAVISQKPSRDICQRGTSLTIQCQVDSQVTMMFWYRQQPGQSLTLIATANQGSEATYESGFVIDKFPISRPNLTFSTLTVSNMSPEDSSIYLCSVGAGSNTEAFFGQGTRLTVV.

The CDR3 here is CASSPGGYSGNEQFF. CDR3 coding DNA: TGTGCCAGTAGCCCGGGGGGATACAGTGGCAATGAGCAGTTCTTC. V and J are TRBV19 and TRBJ2-1; 7 bases are shared with TRBD2. The CDR3 runs 15 residues. CDR1 and CDR2 from the germline V gene are LNHDA and SQIVND (reference sequence). V was pared by 6 bases and J by 6 bases, with 11 bases of the junction left unmatched.

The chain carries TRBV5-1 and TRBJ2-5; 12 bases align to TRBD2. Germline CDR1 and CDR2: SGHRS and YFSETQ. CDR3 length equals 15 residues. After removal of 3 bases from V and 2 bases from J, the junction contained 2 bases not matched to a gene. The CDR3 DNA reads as TGCGCCAGCAGCTGGGGGACTAGCGGGCAAGAGACCCAGTACTTC. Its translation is CASSWGTSGQETQYF. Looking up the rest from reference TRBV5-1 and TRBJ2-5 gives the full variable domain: KAGVTQTPRYLIKTRGQQVTLSCSPISGHRSVSWYQQTPGQGLQFLFEYFSETQRNKGNFPGRFSGRQFSNSRSEMNVSTLELGDSALYLCASSWGTSGQETQYFGPGTRLLVL.

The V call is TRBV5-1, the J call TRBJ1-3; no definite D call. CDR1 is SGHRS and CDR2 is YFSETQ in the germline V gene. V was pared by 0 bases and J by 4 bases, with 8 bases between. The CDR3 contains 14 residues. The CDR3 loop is CASSLDLRGNTIYF. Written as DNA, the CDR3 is TGCGCCAGCAGCTTGGATCTTCGGGGAAACACCATATATTTT.

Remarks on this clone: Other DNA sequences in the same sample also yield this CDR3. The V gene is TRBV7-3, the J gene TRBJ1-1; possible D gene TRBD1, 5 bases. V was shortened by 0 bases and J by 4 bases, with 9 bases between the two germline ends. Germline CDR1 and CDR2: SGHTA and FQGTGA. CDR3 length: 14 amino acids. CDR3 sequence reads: CASSLTGGGTEAFF. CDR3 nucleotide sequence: TGTGCCAGCAGCTTAACTGGGGGGGGCACTGAAGCTTTCTTT.

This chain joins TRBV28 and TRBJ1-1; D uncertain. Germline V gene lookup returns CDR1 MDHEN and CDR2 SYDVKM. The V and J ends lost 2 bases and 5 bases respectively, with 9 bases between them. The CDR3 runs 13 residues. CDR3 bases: TGTGCCAGCAGTTTAGGCCCCAGGACTGAAGCTTTCTTT. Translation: CASSLGPRTEAFF.

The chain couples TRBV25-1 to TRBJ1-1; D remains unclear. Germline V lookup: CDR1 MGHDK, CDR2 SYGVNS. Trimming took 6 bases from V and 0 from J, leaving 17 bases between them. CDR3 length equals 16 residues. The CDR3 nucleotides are TGTGCCAGCAGCGCGACGAGGGCGGCGGTGAACACTGAAGCTTTCTTT. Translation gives CASSATRAAVNTEAFF.

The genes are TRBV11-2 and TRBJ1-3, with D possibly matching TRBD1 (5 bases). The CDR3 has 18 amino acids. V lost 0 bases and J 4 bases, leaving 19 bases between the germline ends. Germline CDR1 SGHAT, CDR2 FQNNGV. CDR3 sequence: CASSLEGAGLKLGNTIYF. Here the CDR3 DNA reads TGTGCCAGCAGCTTAGAGGGCGCAGGGTTGAAACTAGGAAACACCATATATTTT.

CDR3 amino acids: CASSGTGGGYEQYF. CDR3 in DNA: TGTGCCAGCAGTGGGACAGGGGGTGGCTACGAGCAGTACTTC. This sequence joins TRBV6-1 and TRBJ2-7; 10 bases map to TRBD1. Germline CDR1 MNHNS, CDR2 SASEGT. The CDR3 length is 14 residues. With V trimmed by 4 bases and J by 3 bases, 3 bases remained unmatched.

This chain's CDR3 is CASSFSGNTEAFF. CDR3 nucleotides: TGTGCCAGCAGTTTTAGCGGGAACACTGAAGCTTTCTTT. The gene calls are TRBV27 and TRBJ1-1; D call uncertain. The CDR3 runs to 13 residues. Trimming shortened V by 3 bases and J by 1 base, and 6 bases separated the two germline ends. CDR1 and CDR2 (germline): MNHEY, SMNVEV (reference sequence).

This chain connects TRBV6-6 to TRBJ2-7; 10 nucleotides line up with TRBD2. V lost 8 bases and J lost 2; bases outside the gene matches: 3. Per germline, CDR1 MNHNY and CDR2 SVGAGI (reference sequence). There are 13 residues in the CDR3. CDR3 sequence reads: CASGAGGAYEQYF. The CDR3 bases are TGTGCCAGCGGAGCGGGGGGGGCCTACGAGCAGTACTTC.

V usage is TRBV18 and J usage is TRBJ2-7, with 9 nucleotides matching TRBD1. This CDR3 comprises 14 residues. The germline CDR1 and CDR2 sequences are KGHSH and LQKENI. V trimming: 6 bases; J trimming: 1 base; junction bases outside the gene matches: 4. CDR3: CASSLDRGSYEQYF. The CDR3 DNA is TGTGCCAGCTCTCTCGACAGGGGGTCCTACGAGCAGTACTTC.

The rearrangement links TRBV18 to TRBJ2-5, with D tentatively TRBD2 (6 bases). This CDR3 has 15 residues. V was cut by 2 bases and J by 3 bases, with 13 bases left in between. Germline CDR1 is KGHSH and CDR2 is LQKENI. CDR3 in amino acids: CASSPAGTAKETQYF. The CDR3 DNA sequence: TGTGCCAGCTCACCAGCCGGGACTGCCAAAGAGACCCAGTACTTC.

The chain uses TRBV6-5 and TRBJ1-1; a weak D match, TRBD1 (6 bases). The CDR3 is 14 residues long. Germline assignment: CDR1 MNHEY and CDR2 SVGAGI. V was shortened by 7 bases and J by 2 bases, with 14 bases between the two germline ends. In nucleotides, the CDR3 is TGTGCCAGCATCAAGGACAGCACTAACACTGAAGCTTTCTTT. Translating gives CASIKDSTNTEAFF.

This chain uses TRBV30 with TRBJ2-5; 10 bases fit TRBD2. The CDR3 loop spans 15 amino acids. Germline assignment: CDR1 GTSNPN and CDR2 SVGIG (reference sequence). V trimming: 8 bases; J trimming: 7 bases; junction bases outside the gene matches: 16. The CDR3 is CAGNLPSGGYGTQYF. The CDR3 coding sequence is TGTGCCGGGAATCTCCCTAGCGGGGGTTATGGGACCCAGTACTTC. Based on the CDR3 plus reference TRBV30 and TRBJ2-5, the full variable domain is SQTIHQWPATLVQPVGSPLSLECTVEGTSNPNLYWYRQAAGRGLQLLFYSVGIGQISSEVPQNLSASRPQDRQFILSSKKLLLSDSGFYLCAGNLPSGGYGTQYFGPGTRLLVL.

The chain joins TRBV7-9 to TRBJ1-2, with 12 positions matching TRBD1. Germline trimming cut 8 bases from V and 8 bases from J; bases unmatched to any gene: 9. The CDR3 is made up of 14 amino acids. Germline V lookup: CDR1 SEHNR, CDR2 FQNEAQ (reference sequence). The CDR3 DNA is TGTGCCAGCTCTCCGGGACAGGGGGCAGACGGCTACACCTTC. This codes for CASSPGQGADGYTF.

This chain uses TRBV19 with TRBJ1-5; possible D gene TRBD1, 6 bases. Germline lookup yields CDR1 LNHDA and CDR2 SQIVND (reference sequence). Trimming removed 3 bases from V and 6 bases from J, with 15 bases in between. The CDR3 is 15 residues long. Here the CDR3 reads CASSIYRGAGQPQHF. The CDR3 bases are TGTGCCAGTAGTATTTATCGGGGGGCAGGTCAGCCCCAGCATTTT.

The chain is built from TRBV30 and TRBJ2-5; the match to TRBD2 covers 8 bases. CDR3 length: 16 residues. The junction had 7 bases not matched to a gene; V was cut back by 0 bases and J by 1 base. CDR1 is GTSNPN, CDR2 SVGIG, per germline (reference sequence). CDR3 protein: CAWSVWGGGSQETQYF. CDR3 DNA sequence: TGTGCCTGGAGTGTATGGGGCGGGGGGTCCCAAGAGACCCAGTACTTC.

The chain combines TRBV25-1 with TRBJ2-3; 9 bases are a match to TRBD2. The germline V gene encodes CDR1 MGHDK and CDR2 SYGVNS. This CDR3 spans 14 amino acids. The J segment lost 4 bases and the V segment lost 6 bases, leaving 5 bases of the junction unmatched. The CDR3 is CASSRGRAADTQYF. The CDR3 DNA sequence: TGTGCCAGCAGCCGCGGGAGGGCCGCAGATACGCAGTATTTT. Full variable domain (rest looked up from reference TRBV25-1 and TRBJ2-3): EADIYQTPRYLVIGTGKKITLECSQTMGHDKMYWYQQDPGMELHLIHYSYGVNSTEKGDLSSESTVSRIRTEHFPLTLESARPSHTSQYLCASSRGRAADTQYFGPGTRLTVL.

The CDR3 nucleotides are TGTGCCAGCAGTGAGCTGACGGGTGCTCGGGGGCCCCAGCATTTT. It translates to CASSELTGARGPQHF. This chain joins TRBV2 and TRBJ1-5; D gene unclear. Germline V gene lookup returns CDR1 SNHLY and CDR2 FYNNEI. V was clipped by 3 bases and J by 9 bases, with 18 bases between them. The CDR3 length is 15 residues.

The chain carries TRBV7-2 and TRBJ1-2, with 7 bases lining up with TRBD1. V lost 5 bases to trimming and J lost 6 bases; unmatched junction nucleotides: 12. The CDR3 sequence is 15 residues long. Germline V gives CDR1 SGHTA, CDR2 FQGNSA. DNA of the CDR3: TGTGCCAGCAGCCGAAGAGGACAGGCCACTGATGGCTACACCTTC. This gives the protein CASSRRGQATDGYTF.